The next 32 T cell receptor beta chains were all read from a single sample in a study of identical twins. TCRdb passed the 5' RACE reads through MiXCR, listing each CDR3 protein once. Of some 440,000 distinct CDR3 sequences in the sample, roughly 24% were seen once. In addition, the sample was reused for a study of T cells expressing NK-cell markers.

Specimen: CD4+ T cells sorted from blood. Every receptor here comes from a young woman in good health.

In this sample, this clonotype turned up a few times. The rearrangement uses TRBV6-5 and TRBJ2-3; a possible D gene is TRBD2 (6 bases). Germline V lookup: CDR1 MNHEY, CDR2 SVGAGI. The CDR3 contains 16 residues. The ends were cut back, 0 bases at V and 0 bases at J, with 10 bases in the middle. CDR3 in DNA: TGTGCCAGCAGTTACTCCTGGGGGGTTAGCACAGATACGCAGTATTTT. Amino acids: CASSYSWGVSTDTQYF.

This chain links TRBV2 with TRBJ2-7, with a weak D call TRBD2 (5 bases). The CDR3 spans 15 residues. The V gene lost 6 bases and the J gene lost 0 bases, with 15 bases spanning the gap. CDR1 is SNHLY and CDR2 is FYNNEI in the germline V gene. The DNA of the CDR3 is TGTGCCAGCAGGGATTGGACTGGGAGCTCCTACGAGCAGTACTTC. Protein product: CASRDWTGSSYEQYF.

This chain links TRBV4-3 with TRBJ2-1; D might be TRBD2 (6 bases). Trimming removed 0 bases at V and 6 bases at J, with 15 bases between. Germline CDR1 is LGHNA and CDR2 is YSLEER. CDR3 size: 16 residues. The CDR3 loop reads CASSQDGGSVLNEQFF. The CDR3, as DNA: TGCGCCAGCAGCCAAGATGGGGGGTCGGTTCTCAATGAGCAGTTCTTC.

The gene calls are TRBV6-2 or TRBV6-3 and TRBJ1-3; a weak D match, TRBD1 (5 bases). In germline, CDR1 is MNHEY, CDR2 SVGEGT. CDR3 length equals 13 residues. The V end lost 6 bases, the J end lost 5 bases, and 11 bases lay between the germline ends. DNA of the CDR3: TGTGCCAGCAGCTGGGACGCTAGAAACACCATATATTTT. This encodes CASSWDARNTIYF.

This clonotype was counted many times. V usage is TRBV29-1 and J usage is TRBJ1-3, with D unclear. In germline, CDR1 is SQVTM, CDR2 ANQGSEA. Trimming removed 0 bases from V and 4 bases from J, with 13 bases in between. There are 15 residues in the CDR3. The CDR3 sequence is CSVEDREFPGNTIYF. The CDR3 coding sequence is TGCAGCGTTGAAGATCGAGAGTTTCCCGGAAACACCATATATTTT. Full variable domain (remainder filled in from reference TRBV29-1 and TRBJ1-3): SAVISQKPSRDICQRGTSLTIQCQVDSQVTMMFWYRQQPGQSLTLIATANQGSEATYESGFVIDKFPISRPNLTFSTLTVSNMSPEDSSIYLCSVEDREFPGNTIYFGEGSWLTVV.

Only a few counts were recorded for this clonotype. Here the CDR3 DNA reads TGCGCCAGCAGCTCCACAGGATTCGGCGACGAGCAGTACTTC. As protein: CASSSTGFGDEQYF. The V and J genes are TRBV5-1 and TRBJ2-7, with D maybe TRBD1 (5 bases). Between the trimmed V and J ends, which lost 3 bases and 5 bases, there was a span of 15 bases. The germline CDR1 and CDR2 sequences are SGHRS and YFSETQ. This CDR3 is built from 14 residues. The full variable domain, in which reference TRBV5-1 and TRBJ2-7 provide the parts outside the CDR3, is KAGVTQTPRYLIKTRGQQVTLSCSPISGHRSVSWYQQTPGQGLQFLFEYFSETQRNKGNFPGRFSGRQFSNSRSEMNVSTLELGDSALYLCASSSTGFGDEQYFGPGTRLTVT.

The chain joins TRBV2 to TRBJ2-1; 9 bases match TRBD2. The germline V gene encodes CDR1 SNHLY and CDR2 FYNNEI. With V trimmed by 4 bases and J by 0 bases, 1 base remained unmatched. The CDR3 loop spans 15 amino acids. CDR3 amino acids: CASSGGGASYNEQFF. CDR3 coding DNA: TGTGCCAGCAGTGGCGGGGGGGCCTCCTACAATGAGCAGTTCTTC.

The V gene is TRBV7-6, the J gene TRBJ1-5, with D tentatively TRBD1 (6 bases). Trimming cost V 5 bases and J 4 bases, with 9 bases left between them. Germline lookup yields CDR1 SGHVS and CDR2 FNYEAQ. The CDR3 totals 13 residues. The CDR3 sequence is CASSPTGNQPQHF. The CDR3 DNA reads TGTGCCAGCAGCCCTACAGGGAATCAGCCCCAGCATTTT.

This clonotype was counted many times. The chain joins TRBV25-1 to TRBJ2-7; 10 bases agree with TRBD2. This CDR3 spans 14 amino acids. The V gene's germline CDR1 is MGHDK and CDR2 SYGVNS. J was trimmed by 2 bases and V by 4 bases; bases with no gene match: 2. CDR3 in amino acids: CASSGLAGAYEQYF. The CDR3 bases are TGTGCCAGCAGTGGGCTAGCGGGGGCCTACGAGCAGTACTTC.

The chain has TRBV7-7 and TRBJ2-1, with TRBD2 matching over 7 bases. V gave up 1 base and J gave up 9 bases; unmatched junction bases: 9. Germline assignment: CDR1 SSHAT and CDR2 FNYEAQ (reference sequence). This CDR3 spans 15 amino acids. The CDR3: CASSLGAGEAREQFF. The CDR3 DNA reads TGTGCCAGCAGCTTAGGTGCGGGAGAGGCCCGTGAGCAGTTCTTC. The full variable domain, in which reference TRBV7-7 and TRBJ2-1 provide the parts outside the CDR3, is GAGVSQSPRYKVTKRGQDVTLRCDPISSHATLYWYQQALGQGPEFLTYFNYEAQPDKSGLPSDRFSAERPEGSISTLTIQRTEQRDSAMYRCASSLGAGEAREQFFGPGTRLTVL.

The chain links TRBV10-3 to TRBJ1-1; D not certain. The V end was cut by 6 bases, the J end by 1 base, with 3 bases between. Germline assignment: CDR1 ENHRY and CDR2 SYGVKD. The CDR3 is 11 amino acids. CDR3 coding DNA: TGTGCCATCAGCCAGAACACTGAAGCTTTCTTT. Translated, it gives CAISQNTEAFF.

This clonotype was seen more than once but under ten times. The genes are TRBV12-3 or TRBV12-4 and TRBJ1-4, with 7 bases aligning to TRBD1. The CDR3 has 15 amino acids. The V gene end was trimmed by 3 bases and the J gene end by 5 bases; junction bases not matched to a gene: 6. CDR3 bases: TGTGCCAGCAGTTTTGCGGGACAGATAAATGAAAAACTGTTTTTT. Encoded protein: CASSFAGQINEKLFF.

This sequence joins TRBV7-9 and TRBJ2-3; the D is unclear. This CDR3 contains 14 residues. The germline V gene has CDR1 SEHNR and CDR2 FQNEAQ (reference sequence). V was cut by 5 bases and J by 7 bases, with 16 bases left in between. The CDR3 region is CASSPPPSGHTQYF. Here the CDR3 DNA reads TGTGCCAGCAGCCCGCCTCCTAGTGGACATACGCAGTATTTT.

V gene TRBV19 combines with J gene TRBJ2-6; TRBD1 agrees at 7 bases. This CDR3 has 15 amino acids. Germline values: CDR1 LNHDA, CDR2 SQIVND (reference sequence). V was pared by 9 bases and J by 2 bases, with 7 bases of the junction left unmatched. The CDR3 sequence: CASSRQGTGANVLTF. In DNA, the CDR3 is TGTGCCAGCAGTCGACAGGGCACTGGGGCCAACGTCCTGACTTTC.

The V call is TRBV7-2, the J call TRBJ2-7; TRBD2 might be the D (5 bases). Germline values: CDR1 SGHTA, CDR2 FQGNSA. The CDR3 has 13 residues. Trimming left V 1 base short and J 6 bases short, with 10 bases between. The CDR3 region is CASSLETSREQYF. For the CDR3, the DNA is TGTGCCAGCAGCTTAGAAACTAGTCGCGAGCAGTACTTC.

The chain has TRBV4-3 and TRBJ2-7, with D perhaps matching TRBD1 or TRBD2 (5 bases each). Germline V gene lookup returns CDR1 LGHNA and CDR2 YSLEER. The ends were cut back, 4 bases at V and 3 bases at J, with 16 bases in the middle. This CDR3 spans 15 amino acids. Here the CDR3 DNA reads TGCGCCAGCAGCCTCCTCGCGCAGGGACGCTACGAGCAGTACTTC. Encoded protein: CASSLLAQGRYEQYF.

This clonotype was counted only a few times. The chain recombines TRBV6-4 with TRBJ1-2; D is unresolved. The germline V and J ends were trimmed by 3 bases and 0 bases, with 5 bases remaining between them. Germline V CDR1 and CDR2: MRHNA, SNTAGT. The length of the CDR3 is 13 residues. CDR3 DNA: TGTGCCAGCAGTGAACATCCTAACTATGGCTACACCTTC. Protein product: CASSEHPNYGYTF.

The CDR3 is CSALQGKSYEQYF. The CDR3 bases are TGCAGTGCGCTACAGGGGAAGTCCTACGAGCAGTACTTC. The J gene is TRBJ2-7, the V gene TRBV20-1; 7 bases line up with TRBD1. Germline CDR1 is DFQATT and CDR2 is SNEGSKA (reference sequence). Trimming took 6 bases from V and 1 from J; bases not matched to a gene: 6. The length of the CDR3 is 13 residues.

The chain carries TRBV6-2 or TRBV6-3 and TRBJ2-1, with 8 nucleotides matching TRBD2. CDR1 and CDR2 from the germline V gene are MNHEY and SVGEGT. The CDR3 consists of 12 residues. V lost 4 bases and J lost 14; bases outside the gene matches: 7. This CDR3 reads CASSSLGTRKFF. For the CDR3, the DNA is TGTGCCAGCAGTTCCCTAGGGACTAGGAAGTTCTTC.

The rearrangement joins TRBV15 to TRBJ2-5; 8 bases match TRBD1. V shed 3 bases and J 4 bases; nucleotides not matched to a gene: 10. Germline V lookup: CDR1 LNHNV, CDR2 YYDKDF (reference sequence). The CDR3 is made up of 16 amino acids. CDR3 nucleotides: TGTGCCACCAGCAGGGGCCCCACAGGGGGTATAGAGACCCAGTACTTC. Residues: CATSRGPTGGIETQYF.

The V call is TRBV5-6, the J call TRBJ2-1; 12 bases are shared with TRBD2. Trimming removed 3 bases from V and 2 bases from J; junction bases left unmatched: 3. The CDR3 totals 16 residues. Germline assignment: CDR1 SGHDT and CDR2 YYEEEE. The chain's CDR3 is CASSWLAGGAYNEQFF. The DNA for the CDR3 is TGTGCCAGCAGCTGGCTAGCGGGAGGGGCCTACAATGAGCAGTTCTTC. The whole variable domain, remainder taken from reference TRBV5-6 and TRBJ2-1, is DAGVTQSPTHLIKTRGQQVTLRCSPKSGHDTVSWYQQALGQGPQFIFQYYEEEERQRGNFPDRFSGHQFPNYSSELNVNALLLGDSALYLCASSWLAGGAYNEQFFGPGTRLTVL.

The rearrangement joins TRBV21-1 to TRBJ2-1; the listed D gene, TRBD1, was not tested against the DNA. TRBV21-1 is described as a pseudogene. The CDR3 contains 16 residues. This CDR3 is CASSTGTGTGYNEQFF. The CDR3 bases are TGTGCCAGCAGCACCGGGACAGGCACAGGGTACAATGAGCAGTTCTTC.

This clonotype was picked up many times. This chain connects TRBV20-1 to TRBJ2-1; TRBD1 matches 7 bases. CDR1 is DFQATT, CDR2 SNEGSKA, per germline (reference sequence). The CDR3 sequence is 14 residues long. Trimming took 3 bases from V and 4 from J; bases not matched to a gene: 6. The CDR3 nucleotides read TGCAGTGCTAGTTTGGGACAGACTTACAATGAGCAGTTCTTC. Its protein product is CSASLGQTYNEQFF.

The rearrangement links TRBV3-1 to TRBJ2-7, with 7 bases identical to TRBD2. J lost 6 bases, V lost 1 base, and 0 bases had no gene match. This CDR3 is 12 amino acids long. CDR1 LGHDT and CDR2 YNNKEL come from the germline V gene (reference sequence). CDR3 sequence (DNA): TGTGCCAGCAGCCAAGCGGGAGGCGAGCAGTACTTC. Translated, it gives CASSQAGGEQYF.

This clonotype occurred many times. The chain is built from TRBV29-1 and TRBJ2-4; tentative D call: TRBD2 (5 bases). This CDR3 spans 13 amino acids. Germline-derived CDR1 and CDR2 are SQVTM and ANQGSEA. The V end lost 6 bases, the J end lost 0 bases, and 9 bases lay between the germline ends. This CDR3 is CSVEELAKNIQYF. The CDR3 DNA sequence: TGCAGCGTGGAGGAACTAGCCAAAAACATTCAGTACTTC.

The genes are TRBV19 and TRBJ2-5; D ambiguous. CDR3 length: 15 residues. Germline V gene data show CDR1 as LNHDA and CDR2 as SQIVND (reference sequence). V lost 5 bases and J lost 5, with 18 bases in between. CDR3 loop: CASSFRRGSGETQYF. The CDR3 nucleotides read TGTGCCAGTAGTTTCCGCAGAGGCTCGGGCGAGACCCAGTACTTC.

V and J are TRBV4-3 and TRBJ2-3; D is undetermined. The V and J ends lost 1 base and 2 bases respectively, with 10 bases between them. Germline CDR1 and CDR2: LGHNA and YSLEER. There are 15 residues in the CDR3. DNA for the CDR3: TGCGCCAGCAGCCAAGGAATAGGGCTCACAGATACGCAGTATTTT. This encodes CASSQGIGLTDTQYF.

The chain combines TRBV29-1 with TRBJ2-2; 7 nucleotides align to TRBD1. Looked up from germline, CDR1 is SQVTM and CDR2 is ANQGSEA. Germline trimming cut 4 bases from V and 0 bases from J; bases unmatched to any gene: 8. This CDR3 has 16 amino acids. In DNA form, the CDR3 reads TGCAGCGTTGGACAGGGAGTCCCCGCGAACACCGGGGAGCTGTTTTTT. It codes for CSVGQGVPANTGELFF.

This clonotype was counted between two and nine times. CDR3 coding DNA: TGTGCCAGCAGACCACTCTTGAAGCACGGCAATGAGCAGTTCTTC. It encodes CASRPLLKHGNEQFF. The V and J genes are TRBV12-3 or TRBV12-4 and TRBJ2-1, with D hard to call. V gave up 6 bases and J gave up 6 bases, with 18 bases separating them. This CDR3 is 15 amino acids long.

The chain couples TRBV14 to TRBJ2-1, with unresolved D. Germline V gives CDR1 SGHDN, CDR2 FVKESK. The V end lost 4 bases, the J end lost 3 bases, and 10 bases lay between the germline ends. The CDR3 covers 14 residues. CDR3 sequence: CASSLEPVYNEQFF. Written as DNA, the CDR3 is TGTGCCAGCAGCCTTGAGCCAGTCTACAATGAGCAGTTCTTC.

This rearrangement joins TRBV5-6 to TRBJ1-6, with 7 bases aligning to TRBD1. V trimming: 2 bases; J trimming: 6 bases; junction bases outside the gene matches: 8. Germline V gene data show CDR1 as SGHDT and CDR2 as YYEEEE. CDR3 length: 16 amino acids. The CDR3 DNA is TGTGCCAGCAGCTTTATAGGGGGCGGCGGTAATTCACCCCTCCACTTT. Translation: CASSFIGGGGNSPLHF. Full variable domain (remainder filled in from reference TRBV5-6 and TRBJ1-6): DAGVTQSPTHLIKTRGQQVTLRCSPKSGHDTVSWYQQALGQGPQFIFQYYEEEERQRGNFPDRFSGHQFPNYSSELNVNALLLGDSALYLCASSFIGGGGNSPLHFGNGTRLTVT.

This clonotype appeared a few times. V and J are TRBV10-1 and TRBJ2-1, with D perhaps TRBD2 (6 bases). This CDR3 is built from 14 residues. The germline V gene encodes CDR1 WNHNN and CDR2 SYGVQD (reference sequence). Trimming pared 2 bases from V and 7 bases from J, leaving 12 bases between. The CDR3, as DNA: TGCGCCAGCAGTGAGCCGGGGAGGTCGAATGAGCAGTTCTTC. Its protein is CASSEPGRSNEQFF.